One T cell receptor beta chain is described in this entry. Its antigen is unknown. This sample was included in a study of cytomegalovirus exposure and HLA in healthy donors. Study-wide results and caveats: When the data were analyzed later, several of the most significant clusters appeared to be linked to common viral pathogens. Published work reported that the classifier diagnosed cytomegalovirus status with high specificity and sensitivity. What TCR beta sequences reportedly achieved was accurate prediction of HLA-A and HLA-B alleles in most subjects.

Both 60 Vbeta primers and 13 Jbeta primers went into the PCR. TCRdb keeps only in-frame clones here, not all; method: immunoSEQ multiplex PCR. Among fewer than 200,000 clones listed, approximately 80% were seen once. Nominally healthy donors were sampled, though unrecorded immune exposures were likely. This clonotype was sampled from a woman under 30 in good health and CMV-seronegative. The sequenced sample consisted of PBMCs.

The CDR3 is CASSAGQGLTGNTIYF. In DNA form, the CDR3 reads TGTGCCAGCAGCGCGGGACAGGGTCTTACGGGAAACACCATATATTTT. The chain uses TRBV7-6 and TRBJ1-3; 9 bases fit TRBD1. CDR3 length equals 16 residues. The J segment lost 4 bases and the V segment lost 5 bases, leaving 9 bases of the junction unmatched. The germline gives CDR1 SGHVS, CDR2 FNYEAQ.